In this sample, the clone carrying this T cell receptor (beta chain) is medium-sized. Antigen unknown. Trimming removed 4 bases from V and 8 bases from J, with 7 bases in between. The CDR3 consists of 12 residues. The germline gives CDR1 KGHDR, CDR2 SFDVKD. The treatment: approximately 9-day PBMC culture with coronavirus spike peptide pools or control peptides (ViraFEST assay). CD4+ T cells that had been cultured provided DNA sequenced with the Oncomine TCR Beta short-read assay. TCRdb re-analysed the PCR reads in MiXCR, keeping a single row per CDR3 protein. In the table there are over 15,000 distinct CDR3 sequences, 43% of which are singletons. This specimen belongs to a study of vaccination and CD4 T cells after COVID-19. Study results and caveats: Recorded median SARS-CoV-2-reactive clonotype numbers increased from about 20 to 38 without reaching significance.

V and J are TRBV24-1 and TRBJ1-4; unclear D gene. The sequenced sample was CD4+ T cells from blood, cultured in vitro, obtained after SARS-CoV-2 vaccination. This clonotype was sampled from a human donor who had recovered from COVID-19. CDR3 in DNA: TGTGCCACCAGTGACCGAGGAGAAAAACTGTTTTTT. It translates to CATSDRGEKLFF.